Following are 26 T cell receptor beta chains from one sample sequenced in a study of blood T cell repertoires in COVID-19. Some clones are missing from TCRdb's copy, which holds only in-frame ones; the method was immunoSEQ multiplex PCR. The table has over 75,000 clones, around 90% seen once. Sequenced: peripheral blood. Receptor source: a man aged 50 to 60 with COVID-19, enrolled during active disease.

J is TRBJ2-1 and V is TRBV9; D is undetermined. With 4 bases removed from V and 3 bases from J, the gap between germline ends came to 11 bases. This CDR3 spans 14 amino acids. Germline-derived CDR1 and CDR2 are SGDLS and YYNGEE. This chain's CDR3 is CASSPRGLYNEQFF. CDR3 nucleotides: TGTGCCAGCAGCCCTCGCGGTCTCTACAATGAGCAGTTCTTC. The complete variable domain, with remaining parts taken from reference TRBV9 and TRBJ2-1, reads DSGVTQTPKHLITATGQRVTLRCSPRSGDLSVYWYQQSLDQGLQFLIQYYNGEERAKGNILERFSAQQFPDLHSELNLSSLELGDSALYFCASSPRGLYNEQFFGPGTRLTVL.

This chain uses TRBV13 with TRBJ1-2; D might be TRBD1 (5 bases). CDR1 PRHDT and CDR2 FYEKMQ come from the germline V gene (reference sequence). V lost 0 bases to trimming and J lost 8 bases, with 13 bases between them. The CDR3 totals 14 residues. The CDR3 here is CASSLGQGMDGYTF. The CDR3 nucleotides read TGTGCCAGCAGCTTAGGCCAGGGCATGGACGGCTACACCTTC.

This clone was found a few times. The chain recombines TRBV6-5 with TRBJ2-4, with D maybe TRBD2 (5 bases). Between the trimmed V and J ends, which lost 6 bases and 3 bases, there was a span of 12 bases. CDR1 MNHEY and CDR2 SVGAGI come from the germline V gene. CDR3 length: 14 residues. The CDR3 sequence: CASSSTTGKNIQYF. The CDR3 DNA is TGTGCCAGCAGCTCGACTACGGGCAAAAACATTCAGTACTTC.

The chain uses TRBV6-5 and TRBJ1-1; D might be TRBD1 (5 bases). Germline V gene sequence: CDR1 MNHEY, CDR2 SVGAGI. The CDR3 runs to 14 residues. V was clipped by 5 bases and J by 2 bases, with 12 bases between them. The CDR3 nucleotides read TGTGCCAGCAGTCCGCCGGGGGGTAACACTGAAGCTTTCTTT. This sequence encodes CASSPPGGNTEAFF.

Written as DNA, the CDR3 is TGTGCCACCAGCGGTCAAGTGGACAGGGCTACGGATGAGCAGTTCTTC. Translated, it gives CATSGQVDRATDEQFF. The chain carries TRBV15 and TRBJ2-1; TRBD1 aligns across 8 bases. Germline V gives CDR1 LNHNV, CDR2 YYDKDF (reference sequence). The CDR3 covers 16 residues. Losses at the gene ends were 5 bases for V and 8 bases for J; bases not matched to a gene: 14.

The CDR3 protein is CASSPNQGRDTEAFF. The CDR3 nucleotides read TGTGCCAGCTCACCAAATCAAGGGAGGGACACTGAAGCTTTCTTT. The chain links TRBV18 to TRBJ1-1, with unresolved D. The CDR3 has 15 amino acids. Trimming took 2 bases from V and 3 from J, leaving 13 bases between them. Germline lookup yields CDR1 KGHSH and CDR2 LQKENI.

V is TRBV6-2 or TRBV6-3 and J is TRBJ2-1; 10 positions match TRBD1. Germline CDR1 reads MNHEY; CDR2 reads SVGEGT. Unmatched junction bases numbered 6, after V lost 2 bases and J lost 8 bases. The CDR3 loop spans 15 amino acids. CDR3 nucleotides: TGTGCCAGCAGTTACCGGACAGGGGGGATCGATGAGCAGTTCTTC. Amino acids: CASSYRTGGIDEQFF.

The rearrangement uses TRBV7-4 and TRBJ1-1; possible D gene TRBD1, 5 bases. Germline V gives CDR1 SGHVT, CDR2 SQSDAQ. With 3 bases removed from V and 0 bases from J, the gap between germline ends came to 20 bases. The CDR3 contains 18 residues. CDR3 DNA: TGTGCCAGCAGCTTTCCAGTCTCGCAGGACACCTTGAACACTGAAGCTTTCTTT. Its translation is CASSFPVSQDTLNTEAFF.

This chain joins TRBV10-3 and TRBJ1-4; D gene ambiguous. Trimming took 2 bases from V and 3 from J, leaving 10 bases between them. The length of the CDR3 is 15 residues. Germline loops: CDR1 ENHRY, CDR2 SYGVKD. CDR3 amino acids: CAISEKSTANEKLFF. The DNA of the CDR3 is TGTGCCATCAGTGAGAAGAGTACGGCTAATGAAAAACTGTTTTTT.

The rearrangement links TRBV5-5 to TRBJ2-7; 8 bases map to TRBD1. Trimming at V came to 4 bases and at J to 4 bases, leaving 7 bases not matched to a gene. The germline V gene encodes CDR1 SGHKS and CDR2 YYEKEE (reference sequence). This CDR3 has 14 amino acids. The CDR3 DNA follows: TGTGCCAGCAGCCTCCTAGGACAGGGATACGAGCAGTACTTC. Translation gives CASSLLGQGYEQYF.

The table lists this clone with a count of one. The V gene is TRBV5-4, the J gene TRBJ1-1; D ambiguous. CDR1 and CDR2 (germline): SGHNT, YYREEE (reference sequence). V was pared by 4 bases and J by 0 bases, with 16 bases between. The CDR3 consists of 16 residues. CDR3 sequence reads: CASSAIAEFMNTEAFF. CDR3 in DNA: TGTGCCAGCAGCGCCATAGCGGAGTTCATGAACACTGAAGCTTTCTTT.

This CDR3 is CASILGRGSSYEQYF. CDR3 nucleotides: TGTGCCAGCATATTAGGGCGGGGGAGCTCCTACGAGCAGTACTTC. V gene TRBV6-5 combines with J gene TRBJ2-7; 7 bases agree with TRBD2. The CDR3 runs 15 residues. V lost 7 bases to trimming and J lost 0 bases; unmatched junction nucleotides: 9. CDR1 and CDR2 from the germline V gene are MNHEY and SVGAGI.

This chain links TRBV19 with TRBJ1-2, with D possibly matching TRBD1 (6 bases). The CDR3 consists of 14 residues. In germline, CDR1 is LNHDA, CDR2 SQIVND (reference sequence). V lost 4 bases and J 4 bases, leaving 13 bases between the germline ends. The DNA of the CDR3 is TGTGCCAGTAGTACCAGGGGCGAAGGCTATGGCTACACCTTC. Protein product: CASSTRGEGYGYTF. Drawing the rest from reference TRBV19 and TRBJ1-2, the complete variable domain is DGGITQSPKYLFRKEGQNVTLSCEQNLNHDAMYWYRQDPGQGLRLIYYSQIVNDFQKGDIAEGYSVSREKKESFPLTVTSAQKNPTAFYLCASSTRGEGYGYTFGSGTRLTVV.

The J gene is TRBJ1-4, the V gene TRBV30; a possible D gene is TRBD1 (6 bases). The CDR3 spans 13 residues. The germline gives CDR1 GTSNPN, CDR2 SVGIG (reference sequence). V gave up 3 bases and J gave up 3 bases, with 8 bases separating them. This chain's CDR3 is CAWSAGANEKLFF. The CDR3 DNA is TGTGCCTGGAGCGCAGGGGCTAATGAAAAACTGTTTTTT.

V and J are TRBV28 and TRBJ2-7; 12 nucleotides line up with TRBD1. In germline, CDR1 is MDHEN, CDR2 SYDVKM. CDR3 length: 15 residues. Trimming cost V 4 bases and J 3 bases; bases outside gene matches: 4. CDR3 sequence: CASSSGTGGLYEQYF. The CDR3 DNA follows: TGTGCCAGCAGTTCTGGGACAGGGGGCCTCTACGAGCAGTACTTC.

The chain employs TRBV14 and TRBJ2-7; TRBD1 matches at 9 bases. CDR1 is SGHDN, CDR2 FVKESK, per germline. The J segment lost 6 bases and the V segment lost 4 bases, leaving 7 bases of the junction unmatched. The CDR3 consists of 14 residues. The CDR3: CASSPRTGVREQYF. The CDR3 DNA reads TGTGCCAGCAGCCCCCGGACAGGGGTTCGCGAGCAGTACTTC. The entire variable domain, with the rest obtained from reference TRBV14 and TRBJ2-7, is as follows: EAGVTQFPSHSVIEKGQTVTLRCDPISGHDNLYWYRRVMGKEIKFLLHFVKESKQDESGMPNNRFLAERTGGTYSTLKVQPAELEDSGVYFCASSPRTGVREQYFGPGTRLTVT.

This chain uses TRBV27 with TRBJ1-4; 9 bases are shared with TRBD1. There are 17 residues in the CDR3. Germline V CDR1 and CDR2: MNHEY, SMNVEV (reference sequence). V lost 5 bases and J lost 7; bases outside the gene matches: 14. This CDR3 is CASSADRGELSSEKLFF. CDR3 sequence (DNA): TGTGCCAGCAGTGCTGACAGGGGGGAGTTAAGTAGTGAAAAACTGTTTTTT.

The chain carries TRBV4-3 and TRBJ1-2; 9 positions agree with TRBD1. This CDR3 spans 14 amino acids. V shed 2 bases and J 8 bases; nucleotides not matched to a gene: 6. Germline CDR1 and CDR2: LGHNA and YSLEER. CDR3 region: CASSQQDRGGGYTF. CDR3 nucleotide sequence: TGCGCCAGCAGCCAACAGGACAGGGGAGGAGGCTACACCTTC.

The chain has TRBV5-6 and TRBJ1-3; 7 nucleotides align to TRBD1. Germline lookup yields CDR1 SGHDT and CDR2 YYEEEE. The V gene end was trimmed by 0 bases and the J gene end by 0 bases; junction bases not matched to a gene: 6. The CDR3 extends over 17 amino acids. CDR3 bases: TGTGCCAGCAGCTTGGTGTACAGGGGAGACTCTGGAAACACCATATATTTT. It yields the protein CASSLVYRGDSGNTIYF.

The J gene is TRBJ1-3, the V gene TRBV27; D uncertain. Germline assignment: CDR1 MNHEY and CDR2 SMNVEV (reference sequence). V lost 0 bases and J lost 4, with 13 bases in between. This CDR3 contains 16 residues. CDR3 sequence: CASSLSGRTGGNTIYF. The CDR3 DNA follows: TGTGCCAGCAGTTTATCCGGACGGACGGGAGGAAACACCATATATTTT.

This chain links TRBV18 with TRBJ1-3; TRBD1 might be the D (5 bases). Germline CDR1 and CDR2: KGHSH and LQKENI. This CDR3 is 15 amino acids long. V gave up 2 bases and J gave up 4 bases, with 12 bases separating them. The CDR3 nucleotides read TGTGCCAGCTCACCATTTCAGGGTGAAGGAAACACCATATATTTT. Its protein is CASSPFQGEGNTIYF.

V and J are TRBV28 and TRBJ1-6, with 9 bases matching TRBD1. CDR3 length equals 15 residues. From germline, CDR1 is MDHEN and CDR2 SYDVKM. The V segment lost 7 bases and the J segment 5 bases; nucleotides outside the gene matches: 6. The CDR3 coding sequence is TGTGCCAGCAAAACAGGGGGCCTTAATAATTCACCCCTCCACTTT. This translates into CASKTGGLNNSPLHF.

The chain recombines TRBV24-1 with TRBJ2-3; D not certain. V shed 5 bases and J shed 2 bases, with 4 bases lying between them. The CDR3 totals 12 residues. Germline lookup yields CDR1 KGHDR and CDR2 SFDVKD. CDR3 DNA sequence: TGTGCCACCAGTGGGCCCACAGATACGCAGTATTTT. Residues: CATSGPTDTQYF.

This chain connects TRBV3-1 (or the pseudogene TRBV3-2) to TRBJ1-1, with 7 bases identical to TRBD1. Losses at the gene ends were 4 bases for V and 4 bases for J; bases not matched to a gene: 3. The CDR3 spans 13 residues. In germline, CDR1 is LGHDT, CDR2 YNNKEL (reference sequence). The CDR3, as DNA: TGTGCCAGCAGCCTATACAGGGGCACTGAAGCTTTCTTT. It yields the protein CASSLYRGTEAFF.

V gene TRBV10-3 combines with J gene TRBJ2-7; 9 positions match TRBD1. This CDR3 has 15 amino acids. V lost 2 bases and J lost 6; bases outside the gene matches: 8. Germline V CDR1 and CDR2: ENHRY, SYGVKD. CDR3 nucleotide sequence: TGTGCCATCAGTGAGCCGGGGACAGGGCGCGGCGAGCAGTACTTC. Its protein is CAISEPGTGRGEQYF.

The V call is TRBV5-1, the J call TRBJ1-3; D is perhaps TRBD1 (5 bases). CDR3 length: 17 residues. The V end was cut by 0 bases, the J end by 0 bases, with 13 bases between. The V gene's germline CDR1 is SGHRS and CDR2 YFSETQ. The CDR3 sequence is CASSLGGASFSGNTIYF. The CDR3 coding sequence is TGCGCCAGCAGCTTGGGTGGGGCCTCATTCTCTGGAAACACCATATATTTT. The variable domain in full, with the rest retrieved from reference TRBV5-1 and TRBJ1-3, is KAGVTQTPRYLIKTRGQQVTLSCSPISGHRSVSWYQQTPGQGLQFLFEYFSETQRNKGNFPGRFSGRQFSNSRSEMNVSTLELGDSALYLCASSLGGASFSGNTIYFGEGSWLTVV.